This TCR beta chain came from a study of blood T cell repertoires in COVID-19. Across the whole study: Sites in the United States, Italy and Spain provided acute and convalescent COVID-19 samples. PBMCs, B-cell-depleted T cells, or T cells were the source of the cDNA or gDNA that made up the material.

Trimming at V came to 2 bases and at J to 0 bases, leaving 12 bases not matched to a gene. The germline V gene has CDR1 LNHDA and CDR2 SQIVND (reference sequence). The CDR3 contains 20 residues. This clone turned up a few times. As processed by the authors: Amplification with reference gene primers provided the estimates of nucleated cell counts. Clones were sequenced by immunoSEQ multiplex PCR, and TCRdb holds only the in-frame ones, with some missing. V and J calls plus clone size are reproduced from that table; the DNA served to infer D and trimming. The sample gives around 230,000 clones, roughly 87% of which show up once; approximately 7.6% is in the top ten.

The sequenced sample was peripheral blood. The chain joins TRBV19 to TRBJ2-4, with 11 bases lining up with TRBD2. This clonotype was sampled from a man between 60 and 75 years old who had recovered from COVID-19. CDR3 amino acids: CASSILGRTTSGGAKNIQYF. The DNA of the CDR3 is TGTGCCAGTAGTATATTGGGGCGGACAACTAGCGGGGGAGCCAAAAACATTCAGTACTTC.